The 6 T cell receptor beta chains presented below share a single source sample, sequenced in a study of OX40 agonist ivuxolimab in advanced cancers. Assay used: immunoSEQ multiplex PCR; TCRdb lists only in-frame clones, some missing. The table shows around 70,000 clones, with 84% occurring only once. Material: CD4+ or CD8+ T cells sorted from blood, obtained in a trial of the OX40 agonist ivuxolimab. The source is an adult with an advanced solid tumor such as melanoma, head and neck, liver or kidney cancer.

The chain employs TRBV5-1 and TRBJ2-5; 10 bases map to TRBD1. Germline CDR1 and CDR2: SGHRS and YFSETQ. This CDR3 region has 16 residues. V was pared by 4 bases and J by 4 bases, with 10 bases of the junction left unmatched. The CDR3 DNA is TGCGCCAGCAGCGTAGACAGGGGGCGCGTTCTAGAGACCCAGTACTTC. This translates into CASSVDRGRVLETQYF.

This chain connects TRBV11-2 to TRBJ1-1; 7 nucleotides align to TRBD1. The CDR3 has 12 residues. J was trimmed by 12 bases and V by 5 bases; bases with no gene match: 9. In germline, CDR1 is SGHAT, CDR2 FQNNGV. CDR3 loop: CASSPMTGMTFF. The CDR3, as DNA: TGTGCCAGCAGCCCGATGACAGGGATGACTTTCTTT.

This clone was seen just once. This chain links TRBV7-2 with TRBJ1-4, with 10 bases fitting TRBD1. With V trimmed by 5 bases and J by 5 bases, 8 bases remained unmatched. The CDR3 is made up of 16 amino acids. Germline CDR1 and CDR2: SGHTA and FQGNSA. The CDR3 DNA follows: TGTGCCAGCAGCCCGACAGGGGGCGCGGGGAATGAAAAACTGTTTTTT. Encoded protein: CASSPTGGAGNEKLFF.

The rearrangement joins TRBV5-1 to TRBJ2-3; 13 bases fit TRBD2. V lost 1 base and J lost 4; bases outside the gene matches: 6. Germline loops: CDR1 SGHRS, CDR2 YFSETQ. The CDR3 consists of 17 residues. In nucleotides, the CDR3 is TGCGCCAGCAGCTTGACTAGCGGGGGGGCAAGTCCAGATACGCAGTATTTT. Translating it yields CASSLTSGGASPDTQYF.

Only a few counts were recorded for this clone. This CDR3 is CASSVDTYNSPLHF. CDR3 DNA sequence: TGTGCCAGCAGCGTAGATACCTATAATTCACCCCTCCACTTT. The J gene is TRBJ1-6, the V gene TRBV9; no reliable D call. Between the trimmed V and J ends, which lost 0 bases and 2 bases, there was a span of 3 bases. There are 14 residues in the CDR3. Germline loops: CDR1 SGDLS, CDR2 YYNGEE.

The chain links TRBV14 to TRBJ2-1, with TRBD2 matching 7 bases. V shed 1 base, J shed 4 bases, and the junction held 16 bases outside the gene matches. This CDR3 is 19 amino acids long. Germline lookup yields CDR1 SGHDN and CDR2 FVKESK. CDR3 loop: CASSQVLRLSGGLYNEQFF. CDR3 bases: TGTGCCAGCAGCCAAGTTCTAAGGTTGTCGGGGGGTCTTTACAATGAGCAGTTCTTC.